Each of the 5 T cell receptor beta chains below was sequenced from the same sample in a study of beta chain features in type 1 diabetes (dated 2018 in TCRdb). Libraries were prepared through the immunoSEQ multiplex PCR assay. The entire amount of isolated RNA was reverse transcribed using the High Capacity cDNA Reverse Transcription Kit, so the sequenced TCRB transcripts were expressed ones. Here the immuneACCESS table is served through TCRdb, limited to in-frame sequences with V and J called. Missing clones are a known gap in these copies; in checked studies unresolved V genes cover under half, and the rest lacks a known reason. This sample has about 290,000 clones in its table, and 8% of those were observed once. The ten largest clones represent roughly 0.94% of the sample. The sample was central memory CD4+ T cells from blood. The origin of the receptors is a young woman in good health.

This rearrangement joins TRBV2 to TRBJ2-1; D is unresolved. The V end lost 7 bases, the J end lost 0 bases, and 10 bases lay between the germline ends. This CDR3 is 14 amino acids long. Germline CDR1 SNHLY, CDR2 FYNNEI. The DNA of the CDR3 is TGTGCCAGCAAAAAGCTCCCCTCCTACAATGAGCAGTTCTTC. Residues: CASKKLPSYNEQFF.

This clone was counted a few times. This chain links TRBV4-1 with TRBJ1-2; 9 positions match TRBD1. The V gene's germline CDR1 is MGHRA and CDR2 YSYEKL. V lost 2 bases and J lost 8; bases outside the gene matches: 9. The CDR3 extends over 15 amino acids. The CDR3 DNA reads as TGCGCCAGCAGCCAACAGCCGGGACAGGGATGGGGCTACACCTTC. Translation gives CASSQQPGQGWGYTF.

This clone was picked up many times. The J gene is TRBJ2-6, the V gene TRBV19; tentative D call: TRBD1 (5 bases). The V and J ends lost 4 bases and 0 bases respectively, with 13 bases between them. The germline gives CDR1 LNHDA, CDR2 SQIVND (reference sequence). The CDR3 spans 17 residues. DNA of the CDR3: TGTGCCAGTAGTACGACAGCGTCCGTCTCTGGGGCCAACGTCCTGACTTTC. This translates into CASSTTASVSGANVLTF.

The V and J genes are TRBV11-2 and TRBJ2-6; 8 bases line up with TRBD2. The ends lost 7 bases at V and 4 bases at J; junction bases unmatched: 6. Germline-derived CDR1 and CDR2 are SGHAT and FQNNGV. CDR3 size: 15 residues. Here the CDR3 DNA reads TGTGCCAGCACCCGGGAGGGGTCCGGGGCCAACGTCCTGACTTTC. Encoded protein: CASTREGSGANVLTF.

This clone was seen a few times. This chain uses TRBV4-1 with TRBJ2-5; the D call may be TRBD1 or TRBD2 (5 bases each). Germline loops: CDR1 MGHRA, CDR2 YSYEKL. CDR3 length equals 15 residues. V lost 0 bases and J lost 0, with 8 bases in between. CDR3 nucleotide sequence: TGCGCCAGCAGCCAAGATGGGACGGACCAAGAGACCCAGTACTTC. Protein: CASSQDGTDQETQYF.